The TCR beta chain under discussion was sequenced for a study of T cells in Graves' hyperthyroidism and ophthalmopathy. V was clipped by 2 bases and J by 4 bases, with 9 bases between them. Germline V gives CDR1 SGHTA, CDR2 FQGNSA. The CDR3 extends over 13 amino acids. Not enrolled were patients with uncontrolled infection, other autoimmune disease, pregnancy or lactation. The study based diagnoses on clinical symptoms, serum thyroxine and TRAb, thyroid ultrasound and orbital computed tomography. PBMCs were derived from 10 ml fresh peripheral blood. This clonotype was observed many times. The CDR3 regions of TCR beta were amplified from RNA transcripts. The TCR CDR3 first-round RT-PCR relied on the HTBI primer set. TCRdb independently ran MiXCR on the multiplex PCR reads; one entry per CDR3 protein. The sample has 750,000 to 900,000 distinct CDR3 sequences, roughly 40% seen once.

This TCR was sampled from a man aged 18 to 30 with Graves' hyperthyroidism. Sequenced sample: blood. The V and J genes are TRBV7-2 and TRBJ2-7; perhaps TRBD1 as D (5 bases). This CDR3 reads CASSLQQAYEQYF. In DNA, the CDR3 is TGTGCCAGCAGCTTACAACAGGCTTACGAGCAGTACTTC.